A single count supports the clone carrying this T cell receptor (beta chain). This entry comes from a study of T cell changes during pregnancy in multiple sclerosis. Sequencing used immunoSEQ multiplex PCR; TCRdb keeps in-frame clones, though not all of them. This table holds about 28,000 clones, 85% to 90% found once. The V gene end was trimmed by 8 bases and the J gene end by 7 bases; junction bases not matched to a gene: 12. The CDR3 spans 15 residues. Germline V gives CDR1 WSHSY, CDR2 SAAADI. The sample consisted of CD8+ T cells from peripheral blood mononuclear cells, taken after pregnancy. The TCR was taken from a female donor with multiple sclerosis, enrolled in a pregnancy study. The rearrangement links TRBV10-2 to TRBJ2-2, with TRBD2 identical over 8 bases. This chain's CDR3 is CASRDVSGGGGELFF. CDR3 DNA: TGCGCCAGCCGCGACGTCAGCGGGGGAGGCGGGGAGCTGTTTTTT.